This TCR beta chain is from a study of cytomegalovirus exposure and HLA in healthy donors. The wider study: Genetic ancestry analysis placed around four fifths of the 398 donors that were genotyped in the Caucasian-associated cluster.

The V end was cut by 2 bases, the J end by 2 bases, with 7 bases between. Germline V gene sequence: CDR1 MNHNY, CDR2 SVGAGI (reference sequence). The CDR3 has 13 amino acids. Vbeta (60) and Jbeta (13) primers were used in the PCR. Assay: immunoSEQ multiplex PCR; the TCRdb copy retains only in-frame clones and omits some. The repertoire consists of under 200,000 clones, with roughly 89% occurring once and the leading ten covering around 0.93%. Study results and limitations: The CMV antigen specificity of a few CMV-associated chains was confirmed through in vitro analysis.

With regard to this clone: Its antigen is undetermined.

V usage is TRBV6-6 and J usage is TRBJ2-7; no definite D call. Material: PBMCs. The TCR comes from a woman under 40 in good health and CMV-seronegative. DNA for the CDR3: TGTGCCAGCAGTTACGGAGAAACCTACGAGCAGTACTTC. Translation gives CASSYGETYEQYF.